These T cell receptor beta chains were read from a single sample in a study of control samples from healthy donors and cancer patients. Data came from immunoSEQ multiplex PCR; TCRdb stores just in-frame clones and leaves some out. Counted here are 150,000 to 200,000 clones, around nine tenths occurring once; the ten biggest clones make up 1.4%. The sample taken for sequencing was blood. The origin of the receptors is a man aged 25-45 years in good health. Each CDR3 is given without its conserved first and last residue. Rows give clone size only sometimes, using once, few, many, or a class for an expanded clone.

clone size	V gene	J gene	CDR3 protein
-	TRBV7-2	TRBJ1-4	ASSYTGQGGRKLF
-	TRBV5-1	TRBJ2-3	ASSLSAGGPDTQY
once	TRBV9	TRBJ2-1	ASSGAPPMGGRILTRNEQF
-	TRBV9	TRBJ1-2	ASTPQGSDGYT
-	TRBV14	TRBJ1-6	ASSPRTGGNSPLH
-	TRBV5-5	TRBJ1-5	ASSLGSYNQPQH
-	TRBV19	TRBJ2-7	ASSPAGGSYEQY
-	TRBV18	TRBJ1-1	ASSQRQGLMAEAF
-	TRBV28	TRBJ1-3	ASSLPGQGGDTIY
-	TRBV28	TRBJ2-5	ASSLSETQY
-	TRBV18	TRBJ1-1	ASSPSGPVNTEAF
-	TRBV7-8	TRBJ2-4	ASSMPGQGNIQY
-	TRBV7-9	TRBJ2-2	ASSLEAGELF
few	TRBV6-1	TRBJ2-1	ASSETGGSYNEQF
-	TRBV5-1	TRBJ2-5	ASSLSSLPIQETQY
-	TRBV5-1	TRBJ2-1	ASSLASWTGWDEQF
-	TRBV28	TRBJ1-1	ASSSQGTEAF
-	TRBV28	TRBJ2-1	ASSPSGQGGLLNEQF
-	TRBV30	TRBJ2-1	AWTGQGKGEQF
-	TRBV9	TRBJ2-1	ASSPRGTSGRHEQF
-	TRBV30	TRBJ1-4	AWSEGTVTNEKLF
-	TRBV28	TRBJ2-1	ASSFTSAPRF
-	TRBV11-3	TRBJ2-1	ASSLGGPSYNEQF
-	TRBV12-5	TRBJ1-5	ASGLVLDGLLNSNQPQH
-	TRBV3-1/TRBV3-2	TRBJ1-6	ASSLRQAGDNSPLH
-	TRBV5-1	TRBJ2-5	ASSPGGQETQY
-	TRBV15	TRBJ2-2	ATSIRTGAGELF